This is a list of T cell receptor beta chains from one sample in a study of breast tumors, draining lymph nodes, adjacent tissues. TCRdb passed the multiplex PCR reads through MiXCR, listing each CDR3 protein once. The table shows over 200,000 distinct CDR3 sequences, with 30% to 35% occurring only once. Material for sequencing was axillary lymph node tissue. The receptor source for this set is a female donor with breast cancer. Some clones in this sample may be carry-over from other donors' samples. Each CDR3 is given with its conserved first and last residue. A D gene is named only where the DNA matches it firmly. Where a row states a size, it is once, few, many or the class of an expanded clone; other rows omit it.

.,.,TRBV7-2,TRBJ1-4,TGTGCCAGCAGCAAACTTGCCAATGAAAAACTGTTTTTT,CASSKLANEKLFF
many,TRBD2,TRBV9,TRBJ2-3,TGTGCCAGCAATCGGGGGGGCGGCACAGATACGCAGTATTTT,CASNRGGGTDTQYF
.,.,TRBV28,TRBJ2-7,TGTGCCAGCAGTGCCCGAACGGGACAATACTACGAGCAGTACTTC,CASSARTGQYYEQYF
.,TRBD1,TRBV18,TRBJ2-7,TGTGCCAGCTCACCCGCGGACAGGACAAGTCCAAGGGCCTACGAGCAGTACTTC,CASSPADRTSPRAYEQYF
few,TRBD1,TRBV10-1,TRBJ2-2,TGCGCCAGCAGTGAGTCTCTGGGACAGCAAGCCGGGGAGCTGTTTTTT,CASSESLGQQAGELFF
.,.,TRBV6-5,TRBJ1-6,TGTGCCAGCAGCCAGGACAGCTACTATAATTCACCCCTCCACTTT,CASSQDSYYNSPLHF
.,.,TRBV6-1,TRBJ1-2,TGTGCCAACAGTGACCCCCGACAGGAAGCTAACTATGGCTACACCTTC,CANSDPRQEANYGYTF
many,.,TRBV2,TRBJ1-2,TGTGCCAGCAGTGAATTGGGGGTCAATGGCTACACCTTC,CASSELGVNGYTF
many,.,TRBV7-9,TRBJ2-3,TGTGCCAGCAGCTTGGCCAAGGGGGCAGATACGCAGTATTTT,CASSLAKGADTQYF
many,.,TRBV24-1,TRBJ2-7,TGTGCCACCAGGGGTCGTCGGCACTACGAGCAGTACTTC,CATRGRRHYEQYF
many,TRBD1,TRBV4-3,TRBJ2-1,TGCGCCAGCAGCCAACAGGGGGCCTCCTACAATGAGCAGTTCTTC,CASSQQGASYNEQFF
.,.,TRBV29-1,TRBJ2-5,TGCAGCGTTCGCGGGGTGGGGGGAGAGACCCAGTACTTC,CSVRGVGGETQYF
.,.,TRBV6-4,TRBJ1-1,TGTGCCAGCAGTGACTCGAACAGGCACGCTTTCTTT,CASSDSNRHAFF
.,.,TRBV7-9,TRBJ2-1,TGTGCCAGCAGAATACTAGCTGGCAATGAGCAGTTCTTC,CASRILAGNEQFF
.,.,TRBV20-1,TRBJ2-1,TGCAGTGCTAGACAGGGGGGGATTTACAATGAGCAGTTCTTC,CSARQGGIYNEQFF
many,TRBD1,TRBV20-1,TRBJ1-4,TGCAGTGCTAACGACCGGGACAGGAGTGAAAAACTGTTTTTT,CSANDRDRSEKLFF
many,.,TRBV9,TRBJ2-5,TGTGCCAGCAGCACCGGGACACAAGAGACCCAGTACTTC,CASSTGTQETQYF
.,TRBD2,TRBV2,TRBJ2-2,TGTGCCAGCAGTGAAGGGGCGGGAGGCACCGGGGAGCTGTTTTTT,CASSEGAGGTGELFF
many,TRBD1,TRBV2,TRBJ1-6,TGTGCCAGCAGGCTGGGACAGACAGATAATTCACCCCTCCACTTT,CASRLGQTDNSPLHF
once,TRBD1,TRBV12-3/TRBV12-4,TRBJ2-5,TGTGCCAGCAGTTTTGGGGACAGGGGTATTGGCGGGACCCAGTACTTC,CASSFGDRGIGGTQYF
many,.,TRBV5-6,TRBJ2-1,TGTGCCAGCAGCTTGAGATCGGGGTTCTACAATGAGCAGTTCTTC,CASSLRSGFYNEQFF
many,.,TRBV5-1,TRBJ2-1,TGCGCCAGCAGCGATCAGGGATATGAGCAGTTCTTC,CASSDQGYEQFF
many,TRBD2,TRBV20-1,TRBJ2-7,TGCAGTGCTAGGGGGCGGACTAGCGGGGGGGTATCCGCCTCCTACGAGCAGTACTTC,CSARGRTSGGVSASYEQYF
.,TRBD1,TRBV27,TRBJ1-5,TGTGCCAGCAGTTCCCGGGACAGGGTGTTGGAGCCCCAGCATTTT,CASSSRDRVLEPQHF
many,TRBD2,TRBV5-1,TRBJ2-3,TGCGCCAGCAGCCTGGGACTAGAGATGGATACGCAGTATTTT,CASSLGLEMDTQYF
few,.,TRBV28,TRBJ1-2,TGTGCCAGCAGTTTATCAGGGGACAAAGGCTACACCTTC,CASSLSGDKGYTF
many,TRBD1,TRBV7-3,TRBJ1-2,TGTGCCAGCAGCTTAGGACAGGGTGGTATTGGCTACACCTTC,CASSLGQGGIGYTF
.,TRBD1,TRBV7-2,TRBJ2-6,TGTGCCAGCAGCCCGCGGACAGGATCCTCTGGGGCCAACGTCCTGACTTTC,CASSPRTGSSGANVLTF
few,TRBD2,TRBV28,TRBJ2-3,TGTGCCAGCAGGCTAGGACTAGCGGGGATTAGCACAGATACGCAGTATTTT,CASRLGLAGISTDTQYF
.,.,TRBV19,TRBJ1-1,TGTGCCAGTAGTATTAGAGGGGCCTACACTGAAGCTTTCTTT,CASSIRGAYTEAFF
.,.,TRBV29-1,TRBJ1-1,TGCAGCGGGGAACTATTGAACACTGAAGCTTTCTTT,CSGELLNTEAFF
.,TRBD2,TRBV7-9,TRBJ2-5,TGTGCCAGCAGCTTATCTAGCGGGGGGTTTGAGACCCAGTACTTC,CASSLSSGGFETQYF
.,TRBD2,TRBV7-2,TRBJ2-3,TGTGCCAGCGGGGGGGTCCCAGATACGCAGTATTTT,CASGGVPDTQYF
many,.,TRBV7-3,TRBJ2-7,TGTGCCGGGGGGCTACTAGCACTGGTCTTCTACGAGCAGTACTTC,CAGGLLALVFYEQYF
many,TRBD1,TRBV7-2,TRBJ2-1,TGTGCCAGCAGCTTATTCGGGACAGCGAACAATGAGCAGTTCTTC,CASSLFGTANNEQFF
many,.,TRBV18,TRBJ1-2,TGTGCCAGCTCACCAATGGGGGAGGTCTATGGCTACACCTTC,CASSPMGEVYGYTF
.,TRBD1,TRBV30,TRBJ1-5,TGTGCCTGGATTGGGACAGGGAATCAGCCCCAGCATTTT,CAWIGTGNQPQHF
many,.,TRBV18,TRBJ2-1,TGTGCCAGCTCACCTCTGGGGGTTGAGCAGTTCTTC,CASSPLGVEQFF
many,.,TRBV5-1,TRBJ2-7,TGCGCCAGCAGCGGGGGAAAGTACGAGCAGTACTTC,CASSGGKYEQYF
.,.,TRBV24-1,TRBJ1-5,TGTGCCACCAGTGAGTACAGGGAATCAAATCAGCCCCAGCATTTT,CATSEYRESNQPQHF
many,TRBD1,TRBV20-1,TRBJ1-6,TGCAGTGCTTGGACAGGGCAGAATTCACCCCTCCACTTT,CSAWTGQNSPLHF
.,TRBD1,TRBV24-1,TRBJ2-3,TGTGCCACCAGTGATACCGGGACAGGGTATCCCACAGATACGCAGTATTTT,CATSDTGTGYPTDTQYF
.,TRBD2,TRBV6-6,TRBJ2-7,TGTGCCAGCAGTTACTCGAGTATATTGAGACTAGCGGGAGGTTACGAGCAGTACTTC,CASSYSSILRLAGGYEQYF
.,.,TRBV6-2/TRBV6-3,TRBJ2-2,TGTGCCAGCAGTTACCTCCGGGTTCGCGGGGAGCTGTTTTTT,CASSYLRVRGELFF
many,.,TRBV10-3,TRBJ1-3,TGTGCCATCAGTGACTCCACTGGAAACACCATATATTTT,CAISDSTGNTIYF
.,.,TRBV15,TRBJ2-5,TGTGCCACCAGCAGAGATAAGGGCCAAGAGACCCAGTACTTC,CATSRDKGQETQYF
many,.,TRBV11-2,TRBJ2-7,TGTGCCAGCAGCTTAGGGGGGGGCCCCTACGAGCAGTACTTC,CASSLGGGPYEQYF
many,.,TRBV12-3/TRBV12-4,TRBJ2-5,TGTGCCAGCAGCCCTTCGAGAAACCAAGAGACCCAGTACTTC,CASSPSRNQETQYF
.,TRBD2,TRBV20-1,TRBJ2-5,TGCAGCCCCGGGACTAGCGGGGGAGAGACCCAGTACTTC,CSPGTSGGETQYF
.,.,TRBV5-1,TRBJ1-4,TGCGCCAGCAGCTTGACACAGGGTCATGAAAAACTGTTTTTT,CASSLTQGHEKLFF
.,.,TRBV7-2,TRBJ2-1,TGTGCCAGCACCCTCTTCCTGACAGGAATCTACAATGAGCAGTTCTTT,CASTLFLTGIYNEQFF
many,.,TRBV18,TRBJ2-2,TGTGCCAGCTCAAGGTCCGGGTCCTCGAACACCGGGGAGCTGTTTTTT,CASSRSGSSNTGELFF
.,TRBD2,TRBV4-2,TRBJ2-1,TGTGCCAGCAGCCAAGAAAGCGGGGATTCTGAGCAGTTCTTC,CASSQESGDSEQFF
many,TRBD1,TRBV5-1,TRBJ2-3,TGCGCCAGCAGCTCCGAGGGGGCAGGGACAGATACGCAGTATTTT,CASSSEGAGTDTQYF
.,.,TRBV10-3,TRBJ2-5,TGTGCCATCAGTGAGTCAGGGCAGCAAGAGACCCAGTACTTC,CAISESGQQETQYF
.,.,TRBV30,TRBJ1-5,TGTGCCTGGAGTGTAGGGCTGGATCAGCCCCAGCATTTT,CAWSVGLDQPQHF
many,TRBD1,TRBV19,TRBJ2-7,TGTGCCAGTAGTATAGTTATGTGGGACAGGGGAGGACACGAGCAGTACTTC,CASSIVMWDRGGHEQYF
many,.,TRBV5-5,TRBJ1-6,TGTGCCAGCAGCTTAGGCCGGAGTTCACCCCTCCACTTT,CASSLGRSSPLHF